Presented here are 21 T cell receptor beta chains from one specimen sequenced in a study (dated by TCRdb to 2016 to 2017). Libraries were made using RT-PCR. TCRdb shows the sequencer as Illumina MiSeq. Through fastp at Q25 and MiXCR, TCRdb rebuilt clones from the public reads, retaining in-frame beta chains. Each CDR3 protein appears once, grouped with its most common genes and DNA. This sample holds 550,000 to 750,000 distinct CDR3 sequences; 14% were observed only once. The top ten clonotypes cover just over 3.5% of the sample. Sequenced material: memory CD4+ T cells from blood. The receptors shown here come from a female donor in good health, serving as a healthy control.

This clonotype was seen at least ten times. The rearrangement links TRBV5-6 to TRBJ2-7; D may be TRBD2 (7 bases). This CDR3 contains 15 residues. Per germline, CDR1 SGHDT and CDR2 YYEEEE. V dropped 6 bases and J dropped 0 bases, with 16 bases sitting between them. CDR3 DNA: TGTGCCAGCAACTTTGGGCGGGGGCACTCCTACGAGCAGTACTTC. Translated: CASNFGRGHSYEQYF.

The V call is TRBV29-1, the J call TRBJ2-2; D is undetermined. This CDR3 has 12 amino acids. Trimming removed 5 bases at V and 2 bases at J, with 6 bases between. CDR1 is SQVTM, CDR2 ANQGSEA, per germline. In nucleotides, the CDR3 is TGCAGCGTTATGGTAAACACCGGGGAGCTGTTTTTT. It encodes CSVMVNTGELFF.

This clonotype was recorded a few times. The chain carries TRBV7-2 and TRBJ2-2; 8 nucleotides match TRBD1. After removal of 2 bases from V and 7 bases from J, the junction contained 3 bases not matched to a gene. The CDR3 runs 14 residues. CDR1 is SGHTA, CDR2 FQGNSA, per germline. The CDR3 bases are TGTGCCAGCAGCTTATCAGGGGGCGACGGGGAGCTGTTTTTT. It codes for CASSLSGGDGELFF. The full variable domain, rest sourced from reference TRBV7-2 and TRBJ2-2, is GAGVSQSPSNKVTEKGKDVELRCDPISGHTALYWYRQSLGQGLEFLIYFQGNSAPDKSGLPSDRFSAERTGGSVSTLTIQRTQQEDSAVYLCASSLSGGDGELFFGEGSRLTVL.

This clonotype was counted only a few times. The chain carries TRBV30 and TRBJ2-3, with 11 nucleotides matching TRBD1. The ends lost 7 bases at V and 9 bases at J; junction bases unmatched: 9. Germline V gives CDR1 GTSNPN, CDR2 SVGIG (reference sequence). The CDR3 extends over 13 amino acids. The CDR3 spells CASGQGVHTTQYF. CDR3 nucleotides: TGTGCCTCGGGACAGGGGGTTCACACCACGCAGTATTTT.

This clonotype was recorded many times. The chain uses TRBV5-6 and TRBJ2-3; the D is unclear. The CDR3 is 12 residues long. Germline CDR1 SGHDT, CDR2 YYEEEE. The V end lost 1 base, the J end lost 4 bases, and 4 bases lay between the germline ends. The CDR3 loop reads CASSLYADTQYF. CDR3 DNA: TGTGCCAGCAGCTTGTACGCAGATACGCAGTATTTT.

This clonotype was found a few times. The chain joins TRBV24-1 to TRBJ2-6; TRBD1 aligns across 7 bases. CDR1 and CDR2 (germline): KGHDR, SFDVKD. The CDR3 contains 17 residues. The V segment lost 4 bases and the J segment 1 base; nucleotides outside the gene matches: 6. The CDR3 protein is CATSDQTGPSGANVLTF. The CDR3 DNA reads TGTGCCACCAGTGACCAGACAGGGCCTTCTGGGGCCAACGTCCTGACTTTC.

This clonotype has a handful of counts. The genes are TRBV7-2 and TRBJ2-3; 12 positions match TRBD2. The trim removed 5 bases at V and 4 bases at J, leaving 7 bases unmatched. From germline, CDR1 is SGHTA and CDR2 FQGNSA. This CDR3 spans 16 amino acids. CDR3 in amino acids: CASSPRRLAGADTQYF. In DNA, the CDR3 is TGTGCCAGCAGCCCCAGAAGACTAGCGGGGGCAGATACGCAGTATTTT.

The V and J genes are TRBV5-1 and TRBJ1-1; weak D call: TRBD1 (6 bases). The CDR3 contains 13 residues. The germline gives CDR1 SGHRS, CDR2 YFSETQ. The V gene lost 2 bases and the J gene lost 6 bases, with 11 bases spanning the gap. CDR3 residues: CASSFPGVAEAFF. The DNA for the CDR3 is TGCGCCAGCAGCTTCCCAGGGGTGGCTGAAGCTTTCTTT.

This clonotype was seen at least ten times. The V and J genes are TRBV20-1 and TRBJ2-2; 12 bases are shared with TRBD2. The CDR3 has 17 amino acids. V was pared by 2 bases and J by 1 base, with 5 bases of the junction left unmatched. Germline V gene data show CDR1 as DFQATT and CDR2 as SNEGSKA (reference sequence). Here the CDR3 reads CSARFPSGRVNTGELFF. For the CDR3, the DNA is TGCAGTGCTAGATTCCCTAGCGGGAGGGTGAACACCGGGGAGCTGTTTTTT.

The V call is TRBV7-2, the J call TRBJ1-6; D unresolved. Trimming took off 7 bases at V and 5 bases at J, with 15 bases between the two ends. The CDR3 loop spans 15 amino acids. Per the germline V gene, CDR1 is SGHTA and CDR2 is FQGNSA. CDR3 in amino acids: CASNYAAADNSPLHF. CDR3 coding DNA: TGTGCCAGCAACTACGCGGCAGCCGATAATTCACCCCTCCACTTT.

This clonotype came up many times. V is TRBV9 and J is TRBJ1-1, with no clear D. V was trimmed by 2 bases and J by 1 base, leaving 9 bases between them. The CDR3 sequence is 14 residues long. Germline V lookup: CDR1 SGDLS, CDR2 YYNGEE. In DNA, the CDR3 is TGTGCCAGCAGCGTTGGACGCCGGAACACTGAAGCTTTCTTT. Amino acid sequence: CASSVGRRNTEAFF.

This clonotype was picked up a small number of times. This sequence joins TRBV6-2 or TRBV6-3 and TRBJ2-3, with D perhaps TRBD2 (6 bases). V lost 7 bases to trimming and J lost 1 base, with 15 bases between them. Germline values: CDR1 MNHEY, CDR2 SVGEGT. CDR3 size: 15 residues. This chain's CDR3 is CASTLSGVGTDTQYF. The DNA of the CDR3 is TGTGCCAGCACTCTTTCGGGGGTCGGCACAGATACGCAGTATTTT.

The V gene is TRBV12-3 or TRBV12-4, the J gene TRBJ2-1; D remains ambiguous. This CDR3 contains 15 residues. Trimming cost V 3 bases and J 0 bases, with 9 bases left between them. CDR3 DNA sequence: TGTGCCAGCAGTTTTACATGGAGCTCCTACAATGAGCAGTTCTTC. This translates into CASSFTWSSYNEQFF.

This clonotype was seen ten or more times. This chain links TRBV10-3 with TRBJ1-2, with 8 bases identical to TRBD1. This CDR3 comprises 15 residues. CDR1 ENHRY and CDR2 SYGVKD come from the germline V gene. The V segment lost 0 bases and the J segment 1 base; nucleotides outside the gene matches: 1. CDR3 loop: CAISESGQVNYGYTF. CDR3 bases: TGTGCCATCAGTGAGTCGGGACAGGTTAACTATGGCTACACCTTC.

A few counts support this clonotype. V usage is TRBV6-1 and J usage is TRBJ2-2; D is unclear. The CDR3 extends over 15 amino acids. Germline assignment: CDR1 MNHNS and CDR2 SASEGT. The V end was cut by 2 bases, the J end by 7 bases, with 14 bases between. The CDR3 region is CASSEQLGAVGELFF. For the CDR3, the DNA is TGTGCCAGCAGTGAACAGCTGGGCGCGGTCGGGGAGCTGTTTTTT.

This chain links TRBV25-1 with TRBJ2-7, with 10 positions matching TRBD1. Germline-derived CDR1 and CDR2 are MGHDK and SYGVNS. The V gene end was trimmed by 3 bases and the J gene end by 6 bases; junction bases not matched to a gene: 8. The length of the CDR3 is 15 residues. The CDR3 sequence: CASSDPGTGDGEQYF. Here the CDR3 DNA reads TGTGCCAGCAGTGACCCCGGGACAGGGGATGGCGAGCAGTACTTC.

In its sample, this clonotype was seen a few times. The chain employs TRBV27 and TRBJ2-1; possibly TRBD2 for D (5 bases). Germline assignment: CDR1 MNHEY and CDR2 SMNVEV (reference sequence). The CDR3 covers 14 residues. Trimming shortened V by 4 bases and J by 3 bases, and 10 bases separated the two germline ends. CDR3 loop: CASSSETIYNEQFF. CDR3 bases: TGTGCCAGCAGTTCTGAGACTATCTACAATGAGCAGTTCTTC.

The chain is built from TRBV20-1 and TRBJ1-2; D is possibly TRBD1 (6 bases). This CDR3 comprises 11 residues. CDR1 is DFQATT and CDR2 is SNEGSKA in the germline V gene (reference sequence). Trimming stripped 6 bases from V and 12 bases from J, with 17 bases between. The CDR3 loop is CSAQRDIRDTF. DNA of the CDR3: TGCAGTGCCCAGCGGGACATTCGAGACACCTTC.

The chain carries TRBV15 and TRBJ1-5; 7 nucleotides agree with TRBD1. This CDR3 is built from 16 residues. The germline gives CDR1 LNHNV, CDR2 YYDKDF (reference sequence). Trimming removed 4 bases from V and 4 bases from J; junction bases left unmatched: 10. This CDR3 reads CATSTSDRVLNQPQHF. The DNA for the CDR3 is TGTGCCACCAGCACCAGTGACAGGGTCCTAAATCAGCCCCAGCATTTT.

The chain combines TRBV2 with TRBJ2-5; D is unclear. The germline V gene encodes CDR1 SNHLY and CDR2 FYNNEI. There are 12 residues in the CDR3. Trimming took 8 bases from V and 3 from J, leaving 10 bases between them. The CDR3 DNA is TGTGCCAGCGGTTACTCCGAAGAGACCCAGTACTTC. Encoded protein: CASGYSEETQYF.

The V gene is TRBV7-8, the J gene TRBJ2-5, with a possible D match to TRBD1 (6 bases). Per germline, CDR1 SGHVS and CDR2 FQNEAQ. This CDR3 region has 14 residues. V lost 5 bases and J lost 5, with 15 bases in between. The CDR3 region is CASSPLTGSETQYF. CDR3 bases: TGTGCCAGCAGCCCCTTGACAGGTTCCGAGACCCAGTACTTC.